Sequencing of this T cell receptor (beta chain) was carried out in a study of early T cells in non-severe SARS-CoV-2 infection. Across the study: Sequenced material consisted of bulk RNA (from unsorted whole blood), and chains were unpaired.

This CDR3 is 16 amino acids long. The V and J ends lost 5 bases and 5 bases respectively, with 19 bases between them. Germline CDR1 is SEHNR and CDR2 is FQNEAQ (reference sequence). The protocol attached unique molecular identifiers to individual cDNA molecules. A single record per CDR3 protein comes from TCRdb applying MiXCR to the 5' RACE reads. The table has 100,000 to 130,000 distinct CDR3 sequences, around 10% seen once. This clonotype originated in an adult who was a healthcare worker with PCR-confirmed SARS-CoV-2 infection or an uninfected control (not recorded which). The sample comprised whole blood. The genes are TRBV7-9 and TRBJ2-1; D is perhaps TRBD1 or TRBD2 (5 bases each). The CDR3 loop is CASSRDGRMGDNEQFF. The CDR3 DNA reads TGTGCCAGCAGCCGGGACGGCCGAATGGGGGACAATGAGCAGTTCTTC.